Following are 20 T cell receptor beta chains from one sample sequenced in a study of cytomegalovirus exposure and HLA in healthy donors. The PCR ran on 60 Vbeta and 13 Jbeta primers. Here immunoSEQ multiplex PCR was the method, and the copy in TCRdb shows in-frame clones only, minus some. The sample has around 98,000 clones; roughly four fifths are singletons. The source material was PBMCs. The receptors shown here come from a human donor in good health.

The chain carries TRBV6-4 and TRBJ2-2, with D perhaps TRBD1 (6 bases). This CDR3 comprises 18 residues. V was shortened by 5 bases and J by 0 bases, with 19 bases between the two germline ends. CDR1 is MRHNA, CDR2 SNTAGT, per germline. The CDR3 spells CASSPGTFFGSNTGELFF. In nucleotides, the CDR3 is TGTGCCAGCAGTCCCGGGACATTTTTCGGCTCGAACACCGGGGAGCTGTTTTTT.

J is TRBJ2-1 and V is TRBV29-1; TRBD2 matches at 9 bases. Germline CDR1 and CDR2: SQVTM and ANQGSEA. The CDR3 loop spans 16 amino acids. V lost 3 bases and J lost 5; bases outside the gene matches: 11. In DNA form, the CDR3 reads TGCAGCGTTGACCCCCGACTAGCGGCCCGCCACAATGAGCAGTTCTTC. Amino acid sequence: CSVDPRLAARHNEQFF.

This clone was seen a handful of times. The rearrangement joins TRBV7-9 to TRBJ1-5, with TRBD1 matching over 8 bases. The junction had 4 bases not matched to a gene; V was cut back by 5 bases and J by 4 bases. CDR3 length equals 14 residues. Germline V CDR1 and CDR2: SEHNR, FQNEAQ (reference sequence). Here the CDR3 DNA reads TGTGCCAGCAGCCCCGGGACAGGTAATCAGCCCCAGCATTTT. Its protein product is CASSPGTGNQPQHF.

The J gene is TRBJ2-1, the V gene TRBV19; no firm D call. This CDR3 is 13 amino acids long. Germline V lookup: CDR1 LNHDA, CDR2 SQIVND (reference sequence). The V end lost 3 bases, the J end lost 10 bases, and 13 bases lay between the germline ends. In DNA, the CDR3 is TGTGCCAGTAGTATTACGCAGGTTGGAGAGCAGTTCTTC. As protein: CASSITQVGEQFF.

CDR3 in DNA: TGTGCCAGCCTCCCGGGAGGGGGCTCGATCCCTAACTATGGCTACACCTTC. Translating it yields CASLPGGGSIPNYGYTF. The chain recombines TRBV5-6 with TRBJ1-2; 7 positions agree with TRBD1. CDR3 length: 17 amino acids. Germline assignment: CDR1 SGHDT and CDR2 YYEEEE. Unmatched junction bases numbered 15, after V lost 7 bases and J lost 0 bases.

A word on this clone: One end of the junction does not line up with germline, which may come from a read error. The chain carries TRBV7-9 and TRBJ1-4; TRBD1 matches 12 bases. The V gene's germline CDR1 is SEHNR and CDR2 FQNEAQ (reference sequence). The CDR3 contains 18 residues. This chain's CDR3 is CSSSRTNVRDRGHEKLFF. The CDR3 DNA reads as TGTTCCAGCAGTCGTACCAACGTCCGGGACAGGGGGCACGAAAAACTGTTTTTT.

This clone appeared a few times. The J gene is TRBJ2-5, the V gene TRBV25-1; 7 bases map to TRBD1. Unmatched junction bases numbered 20, after V lost 6 bases and J lost 4 bases. Germline V lookup: CDR1 MGHDK, CDR2 SYGVNS. The CDR3 contains 18 residues. The CDR3 DNA reads TGTGCCAGCAGACCCTGGGGGCAGGGGGACACCACCTTAGAGACCCAGTACTTC. It translates to CASRPWGQGDTTLETQYF.

This chain connects TRBV10-2 to TRBJ2-2, with 13 positions matching TRBD2. The CDR3 is made up of 15 amino acids. V lost 6 bases and J lost 4; bases outside the gene matches: 2. Germline CDR1 and CDR2: WSHSY and SAAADI. The CDR3 loop is CASRLAGGPTGELFF. CDR3 sequence (DNA): TGCGCCAGCAGACTAGCGGGGGGGCCCACCGGGGAGCTGTTTTTT.

The chain is built from TRBV30 and TRBJ2-7; 8 nucleotides agree with TRBD1. There are 12 residues in the CDR3. The J segment lost 5 bases and the V segment lost 6 bases, leaving 6 bases of the junction unmatched. Germline-derived CDR1 and CDR2 are GTSNPN and SVGIG (reference sequence). CDR3 region: CACLDRVHEQYF. Here the CDR3 DNA reads TGTGCCTGTCTGGACAGGGTTCACGAGCAGTACTTC.

The J gene is TRBJ1-2, the V gene TRBV6-5; no clear D gene. This CDR3 is 11 amino acids long. CDR1 MNHEY and CDR2 SVGAGI come from the germline V gene. Trimming took 4 bases from V and 7 from J, leaving 7 bases between them. CDR3 residues: CASSSGCGYTF. CDR3 DNA: TGTGCCAGCAGTTCCGGGTGTGGCTACACCTTC.

This chain uses TRBV7-2 with TRBJ1-3, with 7 bases fitting TRBD1. After removal of 3 bases from V and 1 base from J, the junction contained 3 bases not matched to a gene. Germline CDR1 reads SGHTA; CDR2 reads FQGNSA. The CDR3 consists of 15 residues. The CDR3, as DNA: TGTGCCAGCAGCTTCATGGGACAGTCTGGAAACACCATATATTTT. Translation gives CASSFMGQSGNTIYF.

The genes are TRBV29-1 and TRBJ1-2; no reliable D call. V lost 6 bases to trimming and J lost 0 bases, with 14 bases between them. The germline gives CDR1 SQVTM, CDR2 ANQGSEA. The CDR3 consists of 14 residues. This chain's CDR3 is CSVARLLANYGYTF. Here the CDR3 DNA reads TGCAGCGTGGCCAGGCTTTTAGCTAACTATGGCTACACCTTC.

The rearrangement joins TRBV5-5 to TRBJ1-2; unclear D gene. Deletions cut 0 bases from V and 2 bases from J, with 8 bases between. This CDR3 has 14 residues. Germline V lookup: CDR1 SGHKS, CDR2 YYEKEE (reference sequence). CDR3 in DNA: TGTGCCAGCAGCTTGGCAGTGAAAAACTATGGCTACACCTTC. It specifies CASSLAVKNYGYTF.

The V and J genes are TRBV27 and TRBJ1-2; 7 bases are a match to TRBD1. The CDR3 is made up of 14 amino acids. The junction had 4 bases not matched to a gene; V was cut back by 1 base and J by 5 bases. Germline lookup yields CDR1 MNHEY and CDR2 SMNVEV (reference sequence). CDR3 sequence: CASSLYRGTYGYTF. The CDR3 DNA follows: TGTGCCAGCAGTTTATACAGGGGCACATATGGCTACACCTTC.

The chain joins TRBV14 to TRBJ1-1; maybe TRBD1 (6 bases). V was trimmed by 2 bases and J by 1 base, leaving 8 bases between them. This CDR3 is 14 amino acids long. CDR1 and CDR2 from the germline V gene are SGHDN and FVKESK. CDR3 residues: CASSQLDRNTEAFF. The CDR3 bases are TGTGCCAGCAGCCAATTGGACAGGAACACTGAAGCTTTCTTT.

This clone occurred once. The chain employs TRBV9 and TRBJ1-3; D is unclear. Per germline, CDR1 SGDLS and CDR2 YYNGEE. The V and J ends lost 2 bases and 3 bases respectively, with 12 bases between them. The CDR3 loop spans 15 amino acids. CDR3 protein: CASSVPGSGGNTIYF. The CDR3 nucleotides are TGTGCCAGCAGCGTTCCGGGGTCGGGTGGAAACACCATATATTTT. The variable domain in full, completed from reference TRBV9 and TRBJ1-3, reads DSGVTQTPKHLITATGQRVTLRCSPRSGDLSVYWYQQSLDQGLQFLIQYYNGEERAKGNILERFSAQQFPDLHSELNLSSLELGDSALYFCASSVPGSGGNTIYFGEGSWLTVV.

This chain uses TRBV6-5 with TRBJ1-2, with D perhaps TRBD1 (6 bases). The CDR3 extends over 14 amino acids. Germline CDR1 reads MNHEY; CDR2 reads SVGAGI. The V gene lost 8 bases and the J gene lost 4 bases, with 17 bases spanning the gap. CDR3 residues: CASGQPGQPYGYTF. The CDR3 region has the DNA TGTGCCAGCGGACAACCTGGACAGCCCTATGGCTACACCTTC.

This chain connects TRBV5-1 to TRBJ1-1; weak D call: TRBD1 (6 bases). The CDR3 contains 14 residues. V lost 4 bases and J 2 bases, leaving 12 bases between the germline ends. Germline loops: CDR1 SGHRS, CDR2 YFSETQ. The CDR3 spells CASSQIRGNTEAFF. The CDR3 region has the DNA TGCGCCAGCAGCCAGATCAGGGGAAACACTGAAGCTTTCTTT.

The chain combines TRBV2 with TRBJ2-5; 7 nucleotides line up with TRBD1. The CDR3 sequence is 14 residues long. With V trimmed by 5 bases and J by 2 bases, 5 bases remained unmatched. CDR1 is SNHLY, CDR2 FYNNEI, per germline. This chain's CDR3 is CASSPDRVQETQYF. The CDR3 region has the DNA TGTGCCAGCAGTCCCGACAGGGTTCAAGAGACCCAGTACTTC.

The chain combines TRBV7-7 with TRBJ2-7; TRBD2 might be the D (5 bases). The CDR3 is 13 residues long. Germline lookup yields CDR1 SSHAT and CDR2 FNYEAQ (reference sequence). V was trimmed by 2 bases and J by 2 bases, leaving 7 bases between them. CDR3 coding DNA: TGTGCCAGCAGCTTAACCGGGACCTACGAGCAGTACTTC. Its protein product is CASSLTGTYEQYF.